Each of the 19 T cell receptor beta chains below was sequenced from the same sample in a study of neurological immune-mediated disorders. TCRdb used MiXCR to reprocess the 5' RACE reads, holding one entry per CDR3 protein. The sample comprises 90,000 to 150,000 distinct CDR3 sequences, approximately 3.2% of which are singletons, and around 1.2% rests with the top ten. The sequencing input was PBMCs. Source of these receptors: a woman aged 25-40 years with multiple sclerosis.

This clonotype has at least ten counts. This chain joins TRBV11-2 and TRBJ2-1; possibly TRBD1 for D (5 bases). V was cut by 4 bases and J by 4 bases, with 11 bases left in between. Germline CDR1 SGHAT, CDR2 FQNNGV. The CDR3 has 14 residues. The CDR3, as DNA: TGTGCCAGCAGCTACCCGACAGTTTACAATGAGCAGTTCTTC. Translated, it gives CASSYPTVYNEQFF.

This clonotype was observed at least ten times. The chain carries TRBV5-1 and TRBJ2-2; TRBD1 is a possible D gene (7 bases). The CDR3 extends over 16 amino acids. V was trimmed by 1 base and J by 0 bases, leaving 10 bases between them. Per the germline V gene, CDR1 is SGHRS and CDR2 is YFSETQ. The CDR3 is CASSLQGGANTGELFF. DNA for the CDR3: TGCGCCAGCAGCTTGCAGGGGGGCGCGAACACCGGGGAGCTGTTTTTT.

This clonotype has ten or more counts. The rearrangement uses TRBV6-2 or TRBV6-3 and TRBJ2-7, with D possibly being TRBD2 (5 bases). The CDR3 has 15 residues. V lost 5 bases and J 2 bases, leaving 16 bases between the germline ends. Germline loops: CDR1 MNHEY, CDR2 SVGEGT. CDR3 in amino acids: CASSRGRQFPYEQYF. As DNA, the CDR3 is TGTGCCAGCAGTCGAGGGCGGCAGTTTCCCTACGAGCAGTACTTC.

Worth noting for this clonotype: A much bigger clone sits one base away, suggesting this may be a read error. V usage is TRBV7-9 and J usage is TRBJ2-3; D gene uncertain. This CDR3 is built from 12 residues. CDR1 SEHNR and CDR2 FQNEAQ come from the germline V gene (reference sequence). V lost 2 bases, J lost 3 bases, and 3 bases lay in between. The CDR3: CASSLKTDTQYF. CDR3 bases: TGTGCCAGCAGCTTAAAGACAGATACGCAGTATTTT. The full variable domain, with the rest looked up from reference TRBV7-9 and TRBJ2-3, is DTGVSQNPRHKITKRGQNVTFRCDPISEHNRLYWYRQTLGQGPEFLTYFQNEAQLEKSRLLSDRFSAERPKGSFSTLEIQRTEQGDSAMYLCASSLKTDTQYFGPGTRLTVL.

This clonotype was picked up many times. The genes are TRBV12-3 or TRBV12-4 and TRBJ2-3; unclear D gene. V was clipped by 3 bases and J by 2 bases, with 12 bases between them. The CDR3 is made up of 15 amino acids. The DNA for the CDR3 is TGTGCCAGCAGTTTCGGCTACGAAGCCACAGATACGCAGTATTTT. Translating gives CASSFGYEATDTQYF.

The chain uses TRBV6-6 and TRBJ1-1; D perhaps matches TRBD1 (6 bases). Germline assignment: CDR1 MNHNY and CDR2 SVGAGI (reference sequence). This CDR3 comprises 13 residues. Trimming took off 5 bases at V and 7 bases at J, with 14 bases between the two ends. The CDR3 bases are TGTGCCAGCAGTCCTGGACAGTTACTTGAAGCTTTCTTT. Its translation: CASSPGQLLEAFF.

This clonotype was counted between two and nine times. This chain links TRBV30 with TRBJ2-7; D might be TRBD1 (5 bases). The CDR3 has 12 residues. Germline V gene data show CDR1 as GTSNPN and CDR2 as SVGIG (reference sequence). The germline V and J ends were trimmed by 8 bases and 0 bases, with 11 bases remaining between them. DNA of the CDR3: TGTGCCGGACACTCCTACTCCTACGAGCAGTACTTC. Protein product: CAGHSYSYEQYF. The whole variable domain, filled in from reference TRBV30 and TRBJ2-7, reads SQTIHQWPATLVQPVGSPLSLECTVEGTSNPNLYWYRQAAGRGLQLLFYSVGIGQISSEVPQNLSASRPQDRQFILSSKKLLLSDSGFYLCAGHSYSYEQYFGPGTRLTVT.

This clonotype was seen at least ten times. This sequence joins TRBV20-1 and TRBJ1-2, with 7 positions matching TRBD1. CDR1 DFQATT and CDR2 SNEGSKA come from the germline V gene (reference sequence). J lost 1 base, V lost 2 bases, and 4 bases had no gene match. This CDR3 comprises 14 residues. Written as DNA, the CDR3 is TGCAGTGCTAGACGGGACAGTAATAACTATGGCTACACCTTC. Its protein product is CSARRDSNNYGYTF.

This clonotype came up many times. The V call is TRBV20-1, the J call TRBJ2-1; 10 nucleotides align to TRBD2. V lost 5 bases to trimming and J lost 7 bases; unmatched junction nucleotides: 8. CDR1 and CDR2 from the germline V gene are DFQATT and SNEGSKA (reference sequence). The CDR3 extends over 14 amino acids. The CDR3 bases are TGCAGTGCTTCCGGGACTAGCGATCGTAATGAGCAGTTCTTC. This encodes CSASGTSDRNEQFF.

This clonotype was detected many times. The rearrangement links TRBV4-3 to TRBJ2-1; the match to TRBD2 covers 7 bases. Per the germline V gene, CDR1 is LGHNA and CDR2 is YSLEER. This CDR3 has 16 residues. V trimming: 0 bases; J trimming: 4 bases; junction bases outside the gene matches: 6. For the CDR3, the DNA is TGCGCCAGCAGCCAAGAAGGCGCTAGCGGATACAATGAGCAGTTCTTC. Translated: CASSQEGASGYNEQFF.

The chain employs TRBV27 and TRBJ2-7, with no clear D. The length of the CDR3 is 14 residues. Germline V gives CDR1 MNHEY, CDR2 SMNVEV (reference sequence). V was trimmed by 5 bases and J by 1 base, leaving 12 bases between them. CDR3 nucleotides: TGTGCCAGCAGTCCATGGACGGATTCCTACGAGCAGTACTTC. Encoded protein: CASSPWTDSYEQYF.

Many counts were recorded for this clonotype. J is TRBJ2-7 and V is TRBV7-2, with 7 bases identical to TRBD2. The ends lost 1 base at V and 3 bases at J; junction bases unmatched: 6. Looked up from germline, CDR1 is SGHTA and CDR2 is FQGNSA. The CDR3 runs to 15 residues. The CDR3: CASSLVGGSSYEQYF. The CDR3 nucleotides read TGTGCCAGCAGCTTAGTGGGCGGGAGCAGCTACGAGCAGTACTTC.

The sample holds many counts of this clonotype. The chain combines TRBV7-8 with TRBJ2-1, with 7 bases matching TRBD1. The CDR3 runs 14 residues. The germline CDR1 and CDR2 sequences are SGHVS and FQNEAQ. Unmatched junction bases numbered 9, after V lost 10 bases and J lost 3 bases. Here the CDR3 DNA reads TGTGCCACCACAACAGGGGCTAACTACAATGAGCAGTTCTTC. Translated: CATTTGANYNEQFF. Filled out from reference TRBV7-8 and TRBJ2-1, the complete variable domain reads GAGVSQSPRYKVAKRGQDVALRCDPISGHVSLFWYQQALGQGPEFLTYFQNEAQLDKSGLPSDRFFAERPEGSVSTLKIQRTQQEDSAVYLCATTTGANYNEQFFGPGTRLTVL.

This clonotype was counted at least ten times. The chain joins TRBV20-1 to TRBJ1-4; D is ambiguous. Germline V lookup: CDR1 DFQATT, CDR2 SNEGSKA (reference sequence). The ends were cut back, 3 bases at V and 6 bases at J, with 8 bases in the middle. CDR3 length equals 12 residues. CDR3 sequence reads: CSASQSDEKLFF. The CDR3 nucleotides read TGCAGTGCTAGTCAGTCTGATGAAAAACTGTTTTTT.

A remark on this clonotype: This may be a read error, as it is one base from a much larger clone. The chain links TRBV29-1 to TRBJ2-7; perhaps TRBD2 as D (5 bases). Germline CDR1 SQVTM, CDR2 ANQGSEA. Trimming took 4 bases from V and 2 from J, leaving 15 bases between them. The CDR3 is 14 amino acids. The CDR3 reads CSVGPGISAYEQYF. DNA for the CDR3: TGCAGCGTTGGACCGGGAATCTCTGCCTACGAGCAGTACTTC.

In this sample, this clonotype turned up many times. The chain couples TRBV10-3 to TRBJ2-7; TRBD1 agrees at 10 bases. The CDR3 spans 15 residues. Germline values: CDR1 ENHRY, CDR2 SYGVKD. The ends lost 2 bases at V and 6 bases at J; junction bases unmatched: 7. This CDR3 is CAISETGTGVSEQYF. The CDR3 DNA sequence: TGTGCCATCAGTGAGACCGGGACAGGGGTTTCCGAGCAGTACTTC.

The sample holds many counts of this clonotype. The V gene is TRBV15, the J gene TRBJ2-1, with 9 bases that match TRBD2. V shed 9 bases, J shed 5 bases, and the junction held 5 bases outside the gene matches. The CDR3 runs to 13 residues. Germline lookup yields CDR1 LNHNV and CDR2 YYDKDF (reference sequence). The CDR3: CATGLAGHNEQFF. The CDR3 DNA reads as TGTGCCACAGGGCTAGCGGGACACAATGAGCAGTTCTTC.

In its sample, this clonotype was seen many times. The chain recombines TRBV20-1 with TRBJ2-3; TRBD1 aligns across 10 bases. The J segment lost 1 base and the V segment lost 6 bases, leaving 7 bases of the junction unmatched. Per germline, CDR1 DFQATT and CDR2 SNEGSKA (reference sequence). The CDR3 runs to 15 residues. The CDR3 region is CSASKGTGGTDTQYF. The CDR3 coding sequence is TGCAGTGCATCGAAGGGGACAGGGGGCACAGATACGCAGTATTTT.

This clonotype has just a few counts. The chain has TRBV7-2 and TRBJ2-7; 10 bases fit TRBD2. Germline CDR1 SGHTA, CDR2 FQGNSA. Trimming removed 5 bases from V and 5 bases from J; junction bases left unmatched: 3. This CDR3 is built from 13 residues. The CDR3 DNA follows: TGTGCCAGCAGCATGGGACTAGCGAACGAGCAGTACTTC. This translates into CASSMGLANEQYF.